This T cell receptor beta chain emerged from a study of early T cells in non-severe SARS-CoV-2 infection. TCRdb fed the 5' RACE reads into MiXCR, producing one record per CDR3 protein. In the table there are over 100,000 distinct CDR3 sequences, around 14% of which are singletons. CDR1 DFQATT and CDR2 SNEGSKA come from the germline V gene (reference sequence). The CDR3 consists of 13 residues. V lost 6 bases and J 3 bases, leaving 12 bases between the germline ends. This clonotype was sampled from an adult who was a healthcare worker with PCR-confirmed SARS-CoV-2 infection or an uninfected control (not recorded which). The chain combines TRBV20-1 with TRBJ2-4, with D possibly TRBD2 on 6 matching bases. The sequencing input was whole blood. The CDR3 DNA sequence: TGCAGTGCCCAAAACGGGGGCAAAAACATTCAGTACTTC. Translating it yields CSAQNGGKNIQYF.